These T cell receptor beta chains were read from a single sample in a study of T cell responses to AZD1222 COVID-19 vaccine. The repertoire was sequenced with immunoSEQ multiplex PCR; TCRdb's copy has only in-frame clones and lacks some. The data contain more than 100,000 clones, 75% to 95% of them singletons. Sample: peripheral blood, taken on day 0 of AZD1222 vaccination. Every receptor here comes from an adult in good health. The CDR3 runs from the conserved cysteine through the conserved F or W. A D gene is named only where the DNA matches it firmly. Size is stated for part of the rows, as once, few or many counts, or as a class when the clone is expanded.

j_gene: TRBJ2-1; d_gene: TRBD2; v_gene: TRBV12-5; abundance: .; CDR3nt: TGTGCTAGTGGTTTGGGGCTAGCGGGAAGAGATGAGCAGTTCTTC; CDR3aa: CASGLGLAGRDEQFF
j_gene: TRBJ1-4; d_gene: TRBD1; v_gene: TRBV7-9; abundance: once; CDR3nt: TGTGCCAGCAGCCGAACAGGGGGGAATGAAAAACTGTTTTTT; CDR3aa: CASSRTGGNEKLFF
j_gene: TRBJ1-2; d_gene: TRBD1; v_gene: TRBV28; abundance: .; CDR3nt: TGTGCCAGCAAAGGACAGGGGGCCCCCTCGGGCTATGGCTACACCTTC; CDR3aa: CASKGQGAPSGYGYTF
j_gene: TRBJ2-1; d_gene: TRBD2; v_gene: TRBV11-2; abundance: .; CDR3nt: TGTGCCAGCAGCTCCTTAGCGGGAGGGAACTACAATGAGCAGTTCTTC; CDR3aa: CASSSLAGGNYNEQFF
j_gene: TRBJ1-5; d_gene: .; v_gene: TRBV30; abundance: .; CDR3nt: TGTGCCTGGAGTGTACAGGGCAATCAGCCCCAGCATTTT; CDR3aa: CAWSVQGNQPQHF
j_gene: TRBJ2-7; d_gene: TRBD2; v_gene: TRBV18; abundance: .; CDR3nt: TGTGCCAGCTCCTCTCGGACTAGCGGGAGCAACGAGCAGTACTTC; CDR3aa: CASSSRTSGSNEQYF
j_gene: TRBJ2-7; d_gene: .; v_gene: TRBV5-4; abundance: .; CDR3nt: TGTGCCAGCAGCCCCGGGTCCTCCTACGAGCAGTACTTC; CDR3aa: CASSPGSSYEQYF
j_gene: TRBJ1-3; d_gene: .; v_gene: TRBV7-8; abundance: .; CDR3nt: TGTGCCAGCAGCACACAGGGTCTAGCGAACACCATATATTTT; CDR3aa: CASSTQGLANTIYF
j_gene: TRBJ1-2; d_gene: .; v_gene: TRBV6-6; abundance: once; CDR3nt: TGTGCCAGCAGTTACGCAGCGGGGAACTATGGCTACACCTTC; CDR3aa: CASSYAAGNYGYTF
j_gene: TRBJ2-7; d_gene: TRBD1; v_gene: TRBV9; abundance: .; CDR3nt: TGTGCCAGCAGCGTATCCGGACAGGGGAGGTACGAGCAGTACTTC; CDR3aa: CASSVSGQGRYEQYF
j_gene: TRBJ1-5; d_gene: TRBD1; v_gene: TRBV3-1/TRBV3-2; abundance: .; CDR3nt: TGTGCCAGCAGCCGACAGGGGAATCAGCCCCAGCATTTT; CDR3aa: CASSRQGNQPQHF
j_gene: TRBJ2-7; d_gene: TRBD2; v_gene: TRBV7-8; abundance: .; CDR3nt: TGTGCCAGCAGCCCCAGGTCGCGTGGGGCTAGCGGGACGTACGAGCAGTACTTC; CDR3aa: CASSPRSRGASGTYEQYF
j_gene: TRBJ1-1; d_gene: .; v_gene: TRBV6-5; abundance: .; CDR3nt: TGTGCCAGCAGTTATGAGGGGGACTACACTGAAGCTTTCTTT; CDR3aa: CASSYEGDYTEAFF
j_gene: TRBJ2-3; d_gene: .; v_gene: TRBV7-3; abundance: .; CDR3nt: TGTGCCAGCAGCCTCCGCGACACAGATACGCAGTATTTT; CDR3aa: CASSLRDTDTQYF
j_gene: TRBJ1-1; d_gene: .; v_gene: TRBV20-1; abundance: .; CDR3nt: TGCAGTGCTAGTCCCAGCACTGAAGCTTTCTTT; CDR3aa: CSASPSTEAFF
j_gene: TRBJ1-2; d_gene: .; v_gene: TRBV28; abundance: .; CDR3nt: TGTGCCAGCAGTTCCACAGGAGAGAACTATGGCTACACCTTC; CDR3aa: CASSSTGENYGYTF
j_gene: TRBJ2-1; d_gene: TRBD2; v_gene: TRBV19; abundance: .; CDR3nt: TGTGCCAGTAGTACGGGACTAGGGGAGGACAATGAGCAGTTCTTC; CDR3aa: CASSTGLGEDNEQFF
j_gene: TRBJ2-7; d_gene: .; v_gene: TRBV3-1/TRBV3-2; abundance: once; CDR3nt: TGTGCCAGCAGCCTTCGAGATGGATCCTACGAGCAGTACTTC; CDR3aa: CASSLRDGSYEQYF
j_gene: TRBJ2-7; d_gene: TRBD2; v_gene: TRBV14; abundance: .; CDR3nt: TGTGCCAGCAGCCACGGGAGGGCAGGGAGGCGCTACGAGCAGTACTTC; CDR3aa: CASSHGRAGRRYEQYF
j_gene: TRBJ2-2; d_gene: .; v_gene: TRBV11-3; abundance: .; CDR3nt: TGTGCCAGCGGTGGGGCAGGGCGCACCGGGGAGCTGTTTTTT; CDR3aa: CASGGAGRTGELFF
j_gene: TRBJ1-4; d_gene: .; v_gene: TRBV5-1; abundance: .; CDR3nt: TGCGCCAGCAGATCAGGGGCCCAGGGTGAAAAACTGTTTTTT; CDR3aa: CASRSGAQGEKLFF